Listed below are T cell receptor beta chains from one sample, sequenced in a study of read filtering for tumor transcriptome and immune sequencing. Via MiXCR, TCRdb re-called the reads, giving one row per CDR3 protein. The sample consists of fewer than 45,000 distinct CDR3 sequences, over 9.5% of them appearing once. The sequenced sample was a population of CD138-negative cells sorted from bone marrow. All receptors derive from a donor aged 40 or over with multiple myeloma. CDR3s include the opening cysteine and the closing phenylalanine or tryptophan. D genes are given only for firm matches. Clone size, where shown, is once, few, many, or a class for clones that have expanded.

v_call: TRBV5-6
clone_size: many
d_call: .
cdr3_length: 14
j_call: TRBJ2-5
cdr3_aa: CASSKRQFSETQYF
cdr3_nt: TGTGCCAGCAGCAAACGCCAGTTTTCGGAGACCCAGTACTTC

v_call: TRBV3-1
clone_size: many
d_call: TRBD1
cdr3_length: 15
j_call: TRBJ1-3
cdr3_aa: CASSQGTGAGNTIYF
cdr3_nt: TGTGCCAGCAGCCAAGGGACAGGGGCTGGAAACACCATATATTTT

v_call: TRBV2
clone_size: many
d_call: .
cdr3_length: 10
j_call: TRBJ1-1
cdr3_aa: CASRRVEAFF
cdr3_nt: TGTGCCAGCAGGAGGGTGGAAGCTTTCTTT

v_call: TRBV18
clone_size: many
d_call: .
cdr3_length: 13
j_call: TRBJ2-1
cdr3_aa: CASSPQFADEQFF
cdr3_nt: TGTGCCAGCTCACCACAGTTCGCAGATGAGCAGTTCTTC

v_call: TRBV4-2
clone_size: many
d_call: TRBD2
cdr3_length: 17
j_call: TRBJ2-3
cdr3_aa: CASSQSPGLAATDTQYF
cdr3_nt: TGTGCCAGCAGCCAATCTCCGGGACTAGCGGCCACAGATACGCAGTATTTT

v_call: TRBV29-1
clone_size: many
d_call: .
cdr3_length: 14
j_call: TRBJ2-7
cdr3_aa: CSFVMGGRGYEQYF
cdr3_nt: TGCAGCTTTGTGATGGGGGGCAGGGGCTACGAGCAGTACTTC

v_call: TRBV28
clone_size: many
d_call: TRBD1
cdr3_length: 16
j_call: TRBJ2-7
cdr3_aa: CASSLSRDRPSYEQYF
cdr3_nt: TGTGCCAGCAGTTTATCCCGGGACAGGCCCTCCTACGAGCAGTACTTC

v_call: TRBV7-6
clone_size: many
d_call: .
cdr3_length: 13
j_call: TRBJ2-5
cdr3_aa: CASSLGGLGTQYF
cdr3_nt: TGTGCCAGCAGCTTGGGGGGCTTGGGGACCCAGTACTTC

v_call: TRBV6-1
clone_size: many
d_call: TRBD1
cdr3_length: 15
j_call: TRBJ2-7
cdr3_aa: CASNVKGQGPYEQYF
cdr3_nt: TGTGCCAGCAATGTTAAGGGACAGGGCCCCTACGAGCAGTACTTC

v_call: TRBV28
clone_size: many
d_call: .
cdr3_length: 17
j_call: TRBJ2-7
cdr3_aa: CASSSLREGALLYEQYF
cdr3_nt: TGTGCCAGCAGTTCCCTAAGGGAGGGGGCGCTTCTGTACGAGCAGTACTTC

v_call: TRBV2
clone_size: many
d_call: .
cdr3_length: 15
j_call: TRBJ1-1
cdr3_aa: CASARGAKGGTEAFF
cdr3_nt: TGTGCCAGTGCTCGGGGGGCCAAGGGAGGCACTGAAGCTTTCTTT

v_call: TRBV4-1
clone_size: many
d_call: TRBD2
cdr3_length: 15
j_call: TRBJ2-7
cdr3_aa: CASSQGPGGRHEQYF
cdr3_nt: TGCGCCAGCAGCCAAGGGCCGGGGGGTCGACACGAGCAGTACTTC

v_call: TRBV6-6
clone_size: many
d_call: TRBD1
cdr3_length: 15
j_call: TRBJ1-4
cdr3_aa: CASSQRDRVNEKLFF
cdr3_nt: TGTGCCAGCAGCCAAAGGGACAGGGTAAATGAAAAACTGTTTTTT

v_call: TRBV20-1
clone_size: many
d_call: .
cdr3_length: 14
j_call: TRBJ1-5
cdr3_aa: CSALGSGTNQPQHF
cdr3_nt: TGCAGTGCCCTTGGTTCGGGGACCAATCAGCCCCAGCATTTT

v_call: TRBV12-3/TRBV12-4
clone_size: many
d_call: .
cdr3_length: 13
j_call: TRBJ1-2
cdr3_aa: CASSIRGPYGYTF
cdr3_nt: TGTGCCAGCAGTATCAGGGGTCCCTATGGCTACACCTTC

v_call: TRBV5-1
clone_size: many
d_call: .
cdr3_length: 14
j_call: TRBJ2-7
cdr3_aa: CASSDRDNSYEQYF
cdr3_nt: TGCGCCAGCAGCGACCGGGACAACTCCTACGAGCAGTACTTC

v_call: TRBV25-1
clone_size: many
d_call: .
cdr3_length: 14
j_call: TRBJ1-1
cdr3_aa: CASSVPGMNTEAFF
cdr3_nt: TGTGCCAGCAGTGTCCCCGGGATGAACACTGAAGCTTTCTTT

v_call: TRBV28
clone_size: once
d_call: .
cdr3_length: 13
j_call: TRBJ2-7
cdr3_aa: CASSHPDRVQQYF
cdr3_nt: TGTGCCAGCAGTCACCCAGATAGGGTTCAGCAGTACTTC

v_call: TRBV11-2
clone_size: .
d_call: TRBD2
cdr3_length: 15
j_call: TRBJ2-7
cdr3_aa: CASSLARGTTYEQYF
cdr3_nt: TGTGCCAGCAGCTTAGCCAGAGGGACTACCTACGAGCAGTACTTC

v_call: TRBV7-9
clone_size: many
d_call: .
cdr3_length: 10
j_call: TRBJ1-1
cdr3_aa: CASSVTGAFF
cdr3_nt: TGTGCCAGCAGTGTTACCGGGGCTTTCTTT

v_call: TRBV11-2
clone_size: .
d_call: .
cdr3_length: 13
j_call: TRBJ2-2
cdr3_aa: CASGWGNTGELLF
cdr3_nt: TGTGCCTCGGGGTGGGGCAACACCGGGGAGCTGCTTTTT

v_call: TRBV29-1
clone_size: many
d_call: .
cdr3_length: 13
j_call: TRBJ2-5
cdr3_aa: CSVAGQPQETQYF
cdr3_nt: TGCAGCGTTGCCGGCCAGCCCCAAGAGACCCAGTACTTC

v_call: TRBV2
clone_size: many
d_call: TRBD2
cdr3_length: 15
j_call: TRBJ2-7
cdr3_aa: CASSRRLAGDYEQYF
cdr3_nt: TGTGCCAGCAGTCGAAGACTAGCGGGGGACTACGAGCAGTACTTC

v_call: TRBV29-1
clone_size: many
d_call: .
cdr3_length: 15
j_call: TRBJ1-1
cdr3_aa: CSVGLWGQSDTEAFF
cdr3_nt: TGCAGCGTTGGTCTCTGGGGGCAATCTGACACTGAAGCTTTCTTT

v_call: TRBV5-1
clone_size: many
d_call: .
cdr3_length: 14
j_call: TRBJ1-1
cdr3_aa: CASRGDMMNTEAFF
cdr3_nt: TGCGCCAGCAGGGGGGATATGATGAACACTGAAGCTTTCTTT

v_call: TRBV7-2
clone_size: medium-sized
d_call: TRBD2
cdr3_length: 15
j_call: TRBJ2-1
cdr3_aa: CASRYTSGGNNEQFF
cdr3_nt: TGTGCCAGCAGGTACACTAGCGGGGGGAACAATGAGCAGTTCTTC

v_call: TRBV5-1
clone_size: many
d_call: .
cdr3_length: 16
j_call: TRBJ2-2
cdr3_aa: CASSPPGRANTGELFF
cdr3_nt: TGCGCCAGCAGCCCCCCGGGAAGGGCGAACACCGGGGAGCTGTTTTTT

v_call: TRBV7-2
clone_size: many
d_call: TRBD2
cdr3_length: 15
j_call: TRBJ2-1
cdr3_aa: CASSPPGLAYNEQFF
cdr3_nt: TGTGCCAGCAGCCCACCGGGACTAGCCTACAATGAGCAGTTCTTC

v_call: TRBV27
clone_size: many
d_call: .
cdr3_length: 14
j_call: TRBJ2-4
cdr3_aa: CASRPTGGGNIQYF
cdr3_nt: TGTGCCAGCCGCCCCACAGGGGGGGGTAACATTCAGTACTTC

v_call: TRBV20-1
clone_size: .
d_call: TRBD2
cdr3_length: 14
j_call: TRBJ2-7
cdr3_aa: CSARDRAGTYEQYF
cdr3_nt: TGCAGTGCCAGAGACCGAGCGGGGACCTACGAGCAGTACTTC

v_call: TRBV6-1
clone_size: many
d_call: TRBD2
cdr3_length: 16
j_call: TRBJ2-3
cdr3_aa: CASSESGGGGRDTQYF
cdr3_nt: TGTGCCAGCAGTGAATCAGGAGGCGGGGGTAGGGATACGCAGTATTTT

v_call: TRBV23-1
clone_size: .
d_call: .
cdr3_length: 14
j_call: TRBJ2-2
cdr3_aa: CASSRRGVNGELFF
cdr3_nt: TGCGCCAGCAGTCGAAGGGGCGTTAACGGGGAGCTGTTTTTT

v_call: TRBV20-1
clone_size: many
d_call: .
cdr3_length: 11
j_call: TRBJ2-1
cdr3_aa: CSARDPNEQFF
cdr3_nt: TGCAGTGCTAGAGATCCCAATGAGCAGTTCTTC

v_call: TRBV21-1
clone_size: .
d_call: .
cdr3_length: 13
j_call: TRBJ2-3
cdr3_aa: CASSPKSTDTQYF
cdr3_nt: TGTGCCAGCAGCCCAAAATCCACAGATACGCAGTATTTT

v_call: TRBV20-1
clone_size: few
d_call: .
cdr3_length: 12
j_call: TRBJ2-1
cdr3_aa: CSARTVYNEQFF
cdr3_nt: TGCAGTGCAAGGACAGTCTACAATGAGCAGTTCTTC

v_call: TRBV19
clone_size: few
d_call: TRBD1
cdr3_length: 13
j_call: TRBJ2-5
cdr3_aa: CASQGTGAETQYF
cdr3_nt: TGTGCCAGTCAGGGGACAGGGGCAGAGACCCAGTACTTC

v_call: TRBV28
clone_size: few
d_call: .
cdr3_length: 11
j_call: TRBJ2-7
cdr3_aa: CASSFIGRRYF
cdr3_nt: TGTGCCAGCAGTTTTATCGGGCGTCGGTACTTC

v_call: TRBV5-5
clone_size: .
d_call: .
cdr3_length: 14
j_call: TRBJ2-1
cdr3_aa: CASSLAGVGDERFF
cdr3_nt: TGTGCCAGCAGCTTGGCCGGAGTTGGAGATGAGCGGTTCTTC

v_call: TRBV20-1
clone_size: .
d_call: .
cdr3_length: 12
j_call: TRBJ1-1
cdr3_aa: CSAWGAGTEAFF
cdr3_nt: TGCAGTGCGTGGGGGGCTGGCACTGAAGCTTTCTTT

v_call: TRBV4-1
clone_size: many
d_call: TRBD2
cdr3_length: 17
j_call: TRBJ2-3
cdr3_aa: CASSQVLPLAGSDTQYF
cdr3_nt: TGCGCCAGCAGCCAAGTTCTCCCACTAGCGGGATCAGATACGCAGTATTTT

v_call: TRBV20-1
clone_size: many
d_call: TRBD2
cdr3_length: 20
j_call: TRBJ2-3
cdr3_aa: CSARGPGTSGGMGGKDTQYF
cdr3_nt: TGCAGTGCTAGAGGCCCCGGGACTAGCGGGGGAATGGGTGGGAAAGATACGCAGTATTTT

v_call: TRBV20-1
clone_size: many
d_call: TRBD2
cdr3_length: 13
j_call: TRBJ2-1
cdr3_aa: CSAMASGGHEQFF
cdr3_nt: TGCAGTGCTATGGCTAGCGGGGGCCATGAGCAGTTCTTC